This T cell receptor (beta chain) was identified during a study of graft-versus-host responses after intestinal transplantation (dated by TCRdb to the early 2020s). As for the study more broadly: Multivisceral, liver-intestinal, or isolated intestinal transplants were received by the recipients. Every recipient was given anti-thymocyte globulin induction, then maintenance tacrolimus and steroids for about 3 years. Graft-versus-host and host-versus-graft alloreactive T cell clones were tracked in the graft, circulation and bone marrow after intestinal transplantation using bulk TCR-beta CDR3 sequencing. To identify alloreactive clones, pre-transplant mixed lymphocyte reaction products were sequenced and then compared with unstimulated pre-transplant donor and recipient T cells. Of the roughly 26 intestinal transplant recipients enrolled in the cohort, one of whom was a retransplant, a few patients without pretransplant specimens were excluded. Donor T cell macrochimerism was defined as a peak of at least 4% donor T cells among recipient peripheral blood mononuclear cells. Rather than going through the commercial service, samples from three later patients were sequenced in-house on an Illumina MiSeq and processed with MiXCR. What the work shows at the level of the full study, not this receptor alone: The conclusions were limited by the relatively low number and heterogeneity of the intestinal transplant patients. High GvH to HvG T cell clonal ratios were observed in the allografts of patients with donor T cell macrochimerism. Peak levels of circulating GvH clones were associated with declines in HvG clones early after transplant. GvH clones were detected in recipient bone marrow, and some of these GvH clones were observed earlier in ileal mucosa or blood, consistent with an intestinal mucosal origin.

To prepare the library, the immunoSEQ multiplex PCR assay was applied. In most patients, genomic DNA was isolated using the Qiagen DNeasy Blood and Tissue Kit and sent frozen to Adaptive Biotechnologies for TCR sequencing. For most patients, high-throughput TCR-beta CDR3 sequencing of genomic DNA was performed by Adaptive Biotechnologies. The study's own analysis went as follows. Adaptive's ImmunoSEQ software supplied the TCR sequencing data for approximately 18 patients, while MiXCR and VDJtools were used to process a few other patients. CD4 versus CD8 sorting errors were corrected by removing sequences found in both subsets at a frequency ratio below 5:1. Because the origin of CDR3 nucleotide sequences shared between donor and recipient could not be assigned, those sequences were removed. To be classed as alloreactive, a clone needed at least 2-fold expansion over unstimulated cells and a minimum CFSE-low frequency of 0.002% (template counts) or 0.001% (read counts). Mappable clones were those detected in sequenced pre-transplant spleen, lymph node, or MLR CFSE-low populations of the donor or recipient. The cumulative frequency of alloreactive clones was calculated as a percentage of all sequences, weighted by copy number. Here the immuneACCESS table is served through TCRdb, limited to in-frame sequences with V and J called. Missing clones are a known gap in these copies; in checked studies unresolved V genes cover under half, and the rest lacks a known reason. V and J calls and clone size come straight from that table; D and trimming were deduced from the DNA. The sample profile shows about 100,000 clones; roughly 87% of them were found once. The ten largest clones add up to around 0.86% of the sample.

Spanning cysteine to phenylalanine, the CDR3 consists of 19 amino acids. Left in the record is the CDR3 DNA by itself, 57 bases read in frame from the first base. Trimming at the junction amounts to 0 bases on V and 4 bases on J, and the germline ends lie 23 bases apart. According to the germline V gene, CDR1 reads SGHDT and CDR2 reads YYEEEE. According to the study, the label for this sample's time point signals: cells obtained before transplantation from donor or recipient. CD3+CD4+ and CD3+CD8+ populations were FACS-sorted from unstimulated pre-transplant donor and recipient cells taken from spleen or lymph nodes. As to this clone: Its target antigen remains unknown. Base qualities are not recorded, but no much larger clone differs from it by a single base.

The input for sequencing was unstimulated CD4+ T cells sorted from spleen or lymph node cells, taken before transplant. The sequence was collected from a human donor who was the organ donor for an intestinal transplant. This chain is built from TRBV5-6 and TRBJ1-3; TRBD1 is a possible D gene, resting on 6 matching bases. The CDR3 reads CASSLGTAFKVRAGNTIYF. The DNA sequence is given as TGTGCCAGCAGCTTGGGGACAGCATTCAAAGTGCGGGCCGGAAACACCATATATTTT.